Below, 29 T cell receptor beta chains from the same sample are listed, as sequenced in a study of blood T cell repertoires in COVID-19. Sequencing was performed with immunoSEQ multiplex PCR; in TCRdb, only in-frame clones are kept and a portion is missing. The sample holds roughly 230,000 clones; over 80% are singletons and the top ten take 27%. Sequenced input: peripheral blood. The receptors stem from a man aged 40-55 years with acute or convalescent COVID-19.

The chain recombines TRBV7-2 with TRBJ1-2, with 11 bases aligning to TRBD1. Germline V CDR1 and CDR2: SGHTA, FQGNSA. V was pared by 4 bases and J by 7 bases, with 11 bases of the junction left unmatched. This CDR3 is 16 amino acids long. DNA of the CDR3: TGTGCCAGCAGCTACCTCCGGGACAGGGGGGTCGGTGGCTACACCTTC. This gives the protein CASSYLRDRGVGGYTF.

This clone was detected once. The chain uses TRBV3-1 (or the pseudogene TRBV3-2) and TRBJ2-7; 14 nucleotides align to TRBD2. This CDR3 contains 14 residues. Per germline, CDR1 LGHDT and CDR2 YNNKEL (reference sequence). The V and J ends lost 6 bases and 3 bases, in that order; junction bases with no gene match: 1. CDR3 amino acids: CASRGTSGSYEQYF. In DNA, the CDR3 is TGTGCCAGCAGAGGGACTAGCGGGAGCTACGAGCAGTACTTC.

The chain links TRBV4-2 to TRBJ2-3; TRBD2 might be the D (6 bases). V dropped 3 bases and J dropped 2 bases, with 21 bases sitting between them. CDR3 length: 18 amino acids. Looked up from germline, CDR1 is LGHNA and CDR2 is YNFKEQ. The CDR3 sequence: CASSQEVGTYLNTDTQYF. DNA for the CDR3: TGTGCCAGCAGCCAGGAGGTAGGGACTTACCTAAACACAGATACGCAGTATTTT.

This rearrangement joins TRBV18 to TRBJ2-1; D gene unclear. V was clipped by 3 bases and J by 7 bases, with 7 bases between them. CDR1 KGHSH and CDR2 LQKENI come from the germline V gene. The CDR3 is made up of 12 amino acids. CDR3 DNA: TGTGCCAGCTCACCTTCCCAAAATGAGCAGTTCTTC. Amino acid sequence: CASSPSQNEQFF.

The chain carries TRBV6-6 and TRBJ2-1; 10 bases map to TRBD2. Germline CDR1 and CDR2: MNHNY and SVGAGI (reference sequence). With 6 bases clipped from V and 9 bases from J, the junction kept 17 bases outside the gene matches. The CDR3 extends over 17 amino acids. The CDR3 sequence is CASSRGQGIAGGGEQFF. CDR3 in DNA: TGTGCCAGCAGCCGAGGGCAGGGAATAGCGGGAGGCGGTGAGCAGTTCTTC.

The chain recombines TRBV6-7 with TRBJ1-2; D uncertain. TRBV6-7 is reported as an ORF; its role is uncertain. V lost 4 bases to trimming and J lost 4 bases, with 13 bases between them. This CDR3 comprises 14 residues. For the CDR3, the DNA is TGTGCCAGCAGTTTTTACTGTGGGCCCTATGGCTACACCTTC. Protein product: CASSFYCGPYGYTF.

The chain uses TRBV28 and TRBJ1-2; D possibly corresponds to TRBD1 (6 bases). The V gene lost 7 bases and the J gene lost 4 bases, with 22 bases spanning the gap. Looked up from germline, CDR1 is MDHEN and CDR2 is SYDVKM. The CDR3 is made up of 16 amino acids. For the CDR3, the DNA is TGTGCCAGCACCCCCTTCGGGACATTCCAGGGCTATGGCTACACCTTC. It translates to CASTPFGTFQGYGYTF.

CDR3 in amino acids: CASSSRSRPPPIEQYF. The CDR3 nucleotides read TGTGCCAGCAGCTCACGTTCGAGGCCCCCACCAATCGAGCAGTACTTC. The rearrangement links TRBV13 to TRBJ2-7; D unresolved. The CDR3 runs to 16 residues. From germline, CDR1 is PRHDT and CDR2 FYEKMQ (reference sequence). Trimming shortened V by 4 bases and J by 6 bases, and 22 bases separated the two germline ends. Full variable domain (remainder filled in from reference TRBV13 and TRBJ2-7): AAGVIQSPRHLIKEKRETATLKCYPIPRHDTVYWYQQGPGQDPQFLISFYEKMQSDKGSIPDRFSAQQFSDYHSELNMSSLELGDSALYFCASSSRSRPPPIEQYFGPGTRLTVT.

The V gene is TRBV6-4, the J gene TRBJ2-6, with D tentatively TRBD1 (6 bases). V dropped 3 bases and J dropped 4 bases, with 19 bases sitting between them. Germline V gene sequence: CDR1 MRHNA, CDR2 SNTAGT. This CDR3 contains 18 residues. The CDR3 protein is CASSEGAFLGTGANVLTF. The CDR3 bases are TGTGCCAGCAGTGAGGGGGCATTCTTGGGTACAGGGGCCAACGTCCTGACTTTC.

This rearrangement joins TRBV10-3 to TRBJ1-2, with TRBD1 matching 7 bases. The CDR3 covers 14 residues. After removal of 4 bases from V and 7 bases from J, the junction contained 9 bases not matched to a gene. Germline V gene sequence: CDR1 ENHRY, CDR2 SYGVKD. CDR3 in amino acids: CAISASRTGFGYTF. Written as DNA, the CDR3 is TGTGCCATCAGTGCCAGCCGGACAGGCTTTGGCTACACCTTC.

This chain uses TRBV5-6 with TRBJ1-2; 11 bases map to TRBD1. Unmatched junction bases numbered 12, after V lost 4 bases and J lost 7 bases. The CDR3 runs 16 residues. From germline, CDR1 is SGHDT and CDR2 YYEEEE. CDR3 amino acids: CASSPRGTGGSSGYTF. Here the CDR3 DNA reads TGTGCCAGCAGCCCACGGGGGACAGGGGGTTCTTCTGGCTACACCTTC.

The V gene is TRBV10-3, the J gene TRBJ2-1, with 8 bases matching TRBD2. Germline V gene sequence: CDR1 ENHRY, CDR2 SYGVKD. J gave up 5 bases and V 4 bases, and 16 bases lay outside the gene matches. The CDR3 contains 18 residues. CDR3 DNA sequence: TGTGCCATCAGTGCAGATTCCGGCGGGACTAGATTCCACAATGAGCAGTTCTTC. It codes for CAISADSGGTRFHNEQFF.

This chain links TRBV15 with TRBJ2-6; TRBD1 agrees at 9 bases. V dropped 5 bases and J dropped 0; count of bases not matched to a gene: 5. The CDR3 is made up of 17 amino acids. Germline lookup yields CDR1 LNHNV and CDR2 YYDKDF (reference sequence). The CDR3 is CATSGPDRGSGANVLTF. CDR3 in DNA: TGTGCCACCAGCGGACCGGACAGGGGCTCTGGGGCCAACGTCCTGACTTTC.

The chain joins TRBV4-2 to TRBJ2-7; possible D gene TRBD2, 5 bases. The CDR3 is made up of 15 amino acids. Germline loops: CDR1 LGHNA, CDR2 YNFKEQ. Trimming stripped 0 bases from V and 1 base from J, with 10 bases between. The chain's CDR3 is CASSQEGGSSYEQYF. The CDR3 nucleotides read TGTGCCAGCAGCCAAGAGGGCGGGTCGTCCTACGAGCAGTACTTC.

The CDR3 coding sequence is TGTGCCAGTGCCGCTCATCCCCGGCAGCCCCAGCATTTT. It encodes CASAAHPRQPQHF. The chain links TRBV6-4 to TRBJ1-5; D gene unclear. The germline V gene encodes CDR1 MRHNA and CDR2 SNTAGT. Trimming removed 9 bases at V and 7 bases at J, with 16 bases between. This CDR3 region has 13 residues.

Remarks on this clone: The sample holds other DNA sequences that translate to the same CDR3. The chain combines TRBV7-9 with TRBJ1-2; D is unclear. The CDR3 loop spans 14 amino acids. CDR1 and CDR2 (germline): SEHNR, FQNEAQ (reference sequence). V was pared by 5 bases and J by 2 bases, with 12 bases between. The CDR3 DNA follows: TGTGCCAGCAGCCCATCGGGAGGGAACTATGGCTACACCTTC. Its translation is CASSPSGGNYGYTF.

V usage is TRBV7-2 and J usage is TRBJ2-5; weak D call: TRBD2 (6 bases). The V end lost 0 bases, the J end lost 1 base, and 15 bases lay between the germline ends. Germline CDR1 is SGHTA and CDR2 is FQGNSA. The length of the CDR3 is 17 residues. CDR3 protein: CASSLAIGGTFQETQYF. The CDR3 DNA reads TGTGCCAGCAGCTTAGCTATCGGCGGGACGTTCCAAGAGACCCAGTACTTC.

The chain carries TRBV6-6 and TRBJ2-7; 8 bases fit TRBD1. Germline V gene data show CDR1 as MNHNY and CDR2 as SVGAGI (reference sequence). The CDR3 has 12 residues. V shed 2 bases, J shed 6 bases, and the junction held 0 bases outside the gene matches. In DNA, the CDR3 is TGTGCCAGCAGTTACACAGGGGGCGAGCAGTACTTC. Translating it yields CASSYTGGEQYF.

The chain joins TRBV7-3 to TRBJ2-1; 12 bases agree with TRBD2. There are 16 residues in the CDR3. The J segment lost 8 bases and the V segment lost 5 bases, leaving 10 bases of the junction unmatched. In germline, CDR1 is SGHTA, CDR2 FQGTGA. CDR3 nucleotide sequence: TGTGCCAGCAGCCCAACGGTATCTAGCGGGAGGGATGAGCAGTTCTTC. Translation: CASSPTVSSGRDEQFF.

This sequence joins TRBV2 and TRBJ2-7; 9 positions agree with TRBD1. Germline CDR1 reads SNHLY; CDR2 reads FYNNEI. V was clipped by 6 bases and J by 0 bases; unmatched bases: 3. This CDR3 is 14 amino acids long. CDR3 residues: CASRTTGGSYEQYF. In DNA form, the CDR3 reads TGTGCCAGCAGGACGACAGGGGGCTCCTACGAGCAGTACTTC.

This clone was seen more than once but under ten times. The chain joins TRBV11-2 to TRBJ2-1; D is perhaps TRBD2 (6 bases). The germline V gene encodes CDR1 SGHAT and CDR2 FQNNGV. Trimming shortened V by 4 bases and J by 0 bases, and 13 bases separated the two germline ends. The CDR3 is 16 residues long. The CDR3 here is CASSSTFGSSYNEQFF. The CDR3 nucleotides are TGTGCCAGCAGCTCAACCTTCGGGAGCTCCTACAATGAGCAGTTCTTC.

The chain joins TRBV27 to TRBJ2-1; 8 bases match TRBD1. V shed 5 bases and J 7 bases; nucleotides not matched to a gene: 10. Germline-derived CDR1 and CDR2 are MNHEY and SMNVEV (reference sequence). There are 15 residues in the CDR3. Here the CDR3 reads CASSRSGRGLNEQFF. Written as DNA, the CDR3 is TGTGCCAGCAGTAGATCGGGCAGGGGGCTTAATGAGCAGTTCTTC.

CDR3 coding DNA: TGTGCCAGCAGCCGCGAGACGGGACAGGGGGCATACAATGAGCAGTTCTTC. It yields the protein CASSRETGQGAYNEQFF. J is TRBJ2-1 and V is TRBV14; TRBD1 matches at 12 bases. The CDR3 is made up of 17 amino acids. The germline CDR1 and CDR2 sequences are SGHDN and FVKESK. The junction had 8 bases not matched to a gene; V was cut back by 4 bases and J by 4 bases. The variable domain in full, with the rest retrieved from reference TRBV14 and TRBJ2-1, is EAGVTQFPSHSVIEKGQTVTLRCDPISGHDNLYWYRRVMGKEIKFLLHFVKESKQDESGMPNNRFLAERTGGTYSTLKVQPAELEDSGVYFCASSRETGQGAYNEQFFGPGTRLTVL.

This clone occurred once. This chain links TRBV27 with TRBJ2-5; maybe TRBD2 (7 bases). The germline V gene has CDR1 MNHEY and CDR2 SMNVEV (reference sequence). CDR3 size: 14 residues. V was shortened by 5 bases and J by 2 bases, with 12 bases between the two germline ends. CDR3 amino acids: CASSRGGAQETQYF. CDR3 DNA: TGTGCCAGCAGTAGGGGGGGGGCGCAAGAGACCCAGTACTTC.

This chain joins TRBV3-1 (or the pseudogene TRBV3-2) and TRBJ1-5, with 8 bases matching TRBD1. CDR1 and CDR2 (germline): LGHDT, YNNKEL (reference sequence). The CDR3 has 15 residues. Germline trimming cut 6 bases from V and 7 bases from J; bases unmatched to any gene: 11. CDR3 loop: CASRHGQGNWQPQHF. CDR3 bases: TGTGCCAGCAGACACGGACAGGGTAATTGGCAGCCCCAGCATTTT.

This chain joins TRBV19 and TRBJ1-1; possibly TRBD1 for D (5 bases). V lost 6 bases to trimming and J lost 11 bases, with 28 bases between them. Germline lookup yields CDR1 LNHDA and CDR2 SQIVND (reference sequence). The CDR3 is made up of 16 amino acids. The CDR3: CASSKLVGPQVLGAFF. For the CDR3, the DNA is TGTGCCAGTAGCAAACTGGTCGGGCCACAGGTTTTGGGCGCTTTCTTT.

The chain employs TRBV28 and TRBJ1-4; D gene unclear. Germline CDR1 reads MDHEN; CDR2 reads SYDVKM. This CDR3 has 14 residues. V lost 6 bases, J lost 11 bases, and 19 bases lay in between. Here the CDR3 reads CASSYLRGREKLFF. In DNA, the CDR3 is TGTGCCAGCAGCTACCTTCGCGGGAGAGAGAAACTGTTTTTT. Together with reference TRBV28 and TRBJ1-4, the CDR3 gives the full variable domain: DVKVTQSSRYLVKRTGEKVFLECVQDMDHENMFWYRQDPGLGLRLIYFSYDVKMKEKGDIPEGYSVSREKKERFSLILESASTNQTSMYLCASSYLRGREKLFFGSGTQLSVL.

The J gene is TRBJ1-1, the V gene TRBV6-5, with unresolved D. This CDR3 has 13 amino acids. V gave up 6 bases and J gave up 1 base, with 9 bases separating them. The germline V gene encodes CDR1 MNHEY and CDR2 SVGAGI. The CDR3 DNA reads TGTGCCAGCAGCCCACCACAGAACACTGAAGCTTTCTTT. It encodes CASSPPQNTEAFF.

This clone was counted a few times. The CDR3 here is CASSTGQGNEQYF. Here the CDR3 DNA reads TGTGCCAGCAGCACGGGACAGGGCAACGAGCAGTACTTC. V gene TRBV7-3 combines with J gene TRBJ2-7; 9 nucleotides agree with TRBD1. V gave up 5 bases and J gave up 5 bases; unmatched junction bases: 4. The CDR3 extends over 13 amino acids. The germline V gene has CDR1 SGHTA and CDR2 FQGTGA.